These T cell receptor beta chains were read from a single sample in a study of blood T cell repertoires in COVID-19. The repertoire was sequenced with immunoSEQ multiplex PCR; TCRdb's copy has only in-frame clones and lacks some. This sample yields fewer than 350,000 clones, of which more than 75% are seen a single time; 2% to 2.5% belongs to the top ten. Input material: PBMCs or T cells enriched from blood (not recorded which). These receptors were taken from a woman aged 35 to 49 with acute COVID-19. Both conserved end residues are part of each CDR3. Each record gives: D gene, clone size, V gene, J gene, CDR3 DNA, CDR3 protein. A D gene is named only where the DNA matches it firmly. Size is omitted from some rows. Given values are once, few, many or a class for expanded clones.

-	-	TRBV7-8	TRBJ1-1	TGTGCCAGCAGCGCCGACAGGAGCACTGAAGCTTTCTTT	CASSADRSTEAFF
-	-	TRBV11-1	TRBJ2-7	TGTGCCAGCAGCTCGGGGGGCCTGAACTGGGGGCAGTACTTC	CASSSGGLNWGQYF
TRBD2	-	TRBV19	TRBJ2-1	TGTGCCAGTAGTATAGGGTCTAGCGGGATCTATTACAATGAGCAGTTCTTC	CASSIGSSGIYYNEQFF
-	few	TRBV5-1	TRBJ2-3	TGCGCCAGCAGCTTGGCCGTAGATACGCAGTATTTT	CASSLAVDTQYF
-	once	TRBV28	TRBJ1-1	TGTGCCACCGTTTGGAACACTGAAGCTTTCTTT	CATVWNTEAFF
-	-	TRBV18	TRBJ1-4	TGTGCCAGCTCACCACCAGGGGAGGGGAATGAAAAACTGTTTTTT	CASSPPGEGNEKLFF
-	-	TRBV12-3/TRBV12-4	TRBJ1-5	TGTGCCAGCAGTTCGGGATGGGATCAGCCCCAGCATTTT	CASSSGWDQPQHF
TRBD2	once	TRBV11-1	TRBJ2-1	TGTGCCAGCAGCTTAGCGGGGACTAGCGGGAGGTGGAATGAGCAGTTCTTC	CASSLAGTSGRWNEQFF
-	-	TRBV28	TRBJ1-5	TGTGCCAGCACCTTCTGGGACACTAATCAGCCCCAGCATTTT	CASTFWDTNQPQHF
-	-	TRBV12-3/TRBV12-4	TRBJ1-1	TGTGCCAGCACGGAATGGGGAGATGAAGCTTTCTTT	CASTEWGDEAFF
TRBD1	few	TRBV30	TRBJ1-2	TGTGCCTGGAGTAGGGACAGGCCAAGGGGCTACACCTTC	CAWSRDRPRGYTF
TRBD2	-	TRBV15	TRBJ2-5	TGTGCCACCACCGCGGGGGGGAGAGAGACCCAGTACTTC	CATTAGGRETQYF
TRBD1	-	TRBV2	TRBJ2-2	TGTGCCAGCAGTGAAGGACAGGGGGCCTCCGGGGAGCTGTTTTTT	CASSEGQGASGELFF
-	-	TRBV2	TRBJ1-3	TGTGCCAGCAGTGTTGTTGGTAGCTCTGGAAACACCATATATTTT	CASSVVGSSGNTIYF
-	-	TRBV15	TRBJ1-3	TGTGCCACCAGCAGAGATCCAGAAGCTGGAAACACCATATATTTT	CATSRDPEAGNTIYF
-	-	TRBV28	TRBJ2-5	TGTGCCAGCAGCGGAGGGGTTCGAGAGACCCAGTACTTC	CASSGGVRETQYF
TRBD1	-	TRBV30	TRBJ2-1	TGTGCCTGGAACAGGGGCACCCACAATGAGCAGTTCTTC	CAWNRGTHNEQFF
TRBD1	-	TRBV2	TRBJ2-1	TGTGCCAGCAGGGGGACAGGGGGTGACAATGAGCAGTTCTTC	CASRGTGGDNEQFF
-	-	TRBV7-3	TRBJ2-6	TGTGCCAGCAGCTCTACTGGGGCCAACGTCCTGACTTTC	CASSSTGANVLTF
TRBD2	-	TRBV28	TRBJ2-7	TGTGCCAGCCTTGGGGGCGGGGGGGCCTACGAGCAGTACTTC	CASLGGGGAYEQYF
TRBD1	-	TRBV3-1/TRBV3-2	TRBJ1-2	TGTGCCAGCAGCCAAGGACAGGGGGCTCGAGGCTACACCTTC	CASSQGQGARGYTF
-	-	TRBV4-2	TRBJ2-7	TGTGCCAGCAGCCCGATTTGGCTGGGAGGTCAGAACTACGAGCAGTACTTC	CASSPIWLGGQNYEQYF
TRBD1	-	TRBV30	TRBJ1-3	TGTGCCTGGAGTGTATCCAGGACAGGGGCTGGAAACACCATATATTTT	CAWSVSRTGAGNTIYF
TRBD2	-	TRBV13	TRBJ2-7	TGTGCCAGCAATAGCGGGGGGGTTACCTACGAGCAGTACTTC	CASNSGGVTYEQYF
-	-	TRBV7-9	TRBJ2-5	TGTGCCAGCAGCTTAATTGGCGAGACCCAGTACTTC	CASSLIGETQYF